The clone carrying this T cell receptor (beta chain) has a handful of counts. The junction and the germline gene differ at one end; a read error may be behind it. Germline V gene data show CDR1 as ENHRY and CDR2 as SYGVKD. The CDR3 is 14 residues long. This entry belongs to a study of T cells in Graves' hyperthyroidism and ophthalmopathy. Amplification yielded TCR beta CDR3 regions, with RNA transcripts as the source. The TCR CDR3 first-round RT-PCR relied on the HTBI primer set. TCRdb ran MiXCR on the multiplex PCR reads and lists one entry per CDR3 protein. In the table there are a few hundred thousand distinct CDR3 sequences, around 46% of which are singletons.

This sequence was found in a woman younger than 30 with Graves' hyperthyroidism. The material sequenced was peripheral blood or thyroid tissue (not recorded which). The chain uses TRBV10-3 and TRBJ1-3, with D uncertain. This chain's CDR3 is CASSRGRSGNTIYF. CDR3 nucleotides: TGTGCCAGCAGTAGAGGACGCTCTGGAAACACCATATATTTT.